The 25 T cell receptor beta chains below all came from one sample that was sequenced in a study of T cell responses to AZD1222 COVID-19 vaccine. The data were produced by immunoSEQ multiplex PCR, yet TCRdb's version contains in-frame clones alone and is incomplete. The profile shows about 94,000 clones, 88% of them singletons. The specimen comprised peripheral blood, sampled on day 0 of AZD1222 vaccination. The source of these receptors is an adult in good health.

The V call is TRBV5-4, the J call TRBJ2-5; 14 nucleotides align to TRBD2. CDR1 and CDR2 (germline): SGHNT, YYREEE (reference sequence). Trimming took 3 bases from V and 1 from J; bases not matched to a gene: 2. This CDR3 spans 16 amino acids. CDR3 loop: CASSSGLAGVQETQYF. The CDR3 DNA reads as TGTGCCAGCAGCTCGGGACTAGCGGGGGTCCAAGAGACCCAGTACTTC. Drawing the rest from reference TRBV5-4 and TRBJ2-5, the complete variable domain is ETGVTQSPTHLIKTRGQQVTLRCSSQSGHNTVSWYQQALGQGPQFIFQYYREEENGRGNFPPRFSGLQFPNYSSELNVNALELDDSALYLCASSSGLAGVQETQYFGPGTRLLVL.

The chain employs TRBV2 and TRBJ2-5, with D perhaps matching TRBD2 (6 bases). Between the trimmed V and J ends, which lost 4 bases and 3 bases, there was a span of 12 bases. There are 14 residues in the CDR3. From germline, CDR1 is SNHLY and CDR2 FYNNEI. This CDR3 is CASSVGTYEETQYF. CDR3 DNA: TGTGCCAGCAGTGTCGGGACTTACGAAGAGACCCAGTACTTC.

V usage is TRBV6-8 and J usage is TRBJ2-3, with 8 bases aligning to TRBD1. Germline CDR1 reads MNHGY; CDR2 reads SAAAGT. CDR3 length: 16 residues. The V and J ends lost 7 bases and 3 bases, in that order; junction bases with no gene match: 12. This chain's CDR3 is CASIKLSGQGTDTQYF. CDR3 sequence (DNA): TGTGCCAGCATCAAACTCTCCGGACAGGGAACAGATACGCAGTATTTT.

The chain is built from TRBV21-1 and TRBJ2-7; TRBD1 is the table's D call, not checked against the DNA. TRBV21-1 counts as a pseudogene. The CDR3 is 14 amino acids. CDR3 sequence: CASSNSDRDHEQYF. CDR3 DNA sequence: TGTGCCAGCAGCAACTCGGACAGGGACCACGAGCAGTACTTC.

This chain uses TRBV7-2 with TRBJ1-5, with 8 positions matching TRBD1. CDR1 SGHTA and CDR2 FQGNSA come from the germline V gene. J gave up 7 bases and V 1 base, and 3 bases lay outside the gene matches. There are 14 residues in the CDR3. CDR3 DNA: TGTGCCAGCAGCTTAGGGACAGGGCCGCAGCCCCAGCATTTT. The encoded protein is CASSLGTGPQPQHF.

The chain employs TRBV5-3 and TRBJ2-4; a possible D gene is TRBD1 (8 bases). TRBV5-3 is treated as an ORF (open reading frame) with a function not yet certain. V lost 1 base to trimming and J lost 3 bases, with 11 bases between them. This CDR3 is built from 15 residues. DNA of the CDR3: TGTGCCAGAAGCTTGACAGGGGGGGACAAAAACATTCAGTACTTC. Residues: CARSLTGGDKNIQYF.

The genes are TRBV11-3 and TRBJ2-1, with no clear D. Germline V CDR1 and CDR2: SGHNT, YENEEA. This CDR3 has 14 residues. The V end was cut by 4 bases, the J end by 9 bases, with 16 bases between. CDR3 residues: CASSSVGIQAEQFF. Here the CDR3 DNA reads TGTGCCAGCAGCTCGGTGGGGATACAAGCTGAGCAGTTCTTC.

This chain links TRBV5-1 with TRBJ1-2; TRBD1 matches 8 bases. Per the germline V gene, CDR1 is SGHRS and CDR2 is YFSETQ. The CDR3 contains 15 residues. After removal of 0 bases from V and 3 bases from J, the junction contained 4 bases not matched to a gene. The chain's CDR3 is CASSLAPGQDYGYTF. The CDR3 coding sequence is TGCGCCAGCAGCTTGGCCCCGGGACAGGACTATGGCTACACCTTC.

The genes are TRBV5-1 and TRBJ2-1; 10 bases agree with TRBD1. The length of the CDR3 is 15 residues. V trimming: 3 bases; J trimming: 2 bases; junction bases outside the gene matches: 2. Germline CDR1 and CDR2: SGHRS and YFSETQ. The CDR3 spells CASSSGQGAYNEQFF. In nucleotides, the CDR3 is TGCGCCAGCAGCTCAGGACAGGGGGCCTACAATGAGCAGTTCTTC.

This clone has just one count. This chain connects TRBV4-1 to TRBJ2-1, with D perhaps matching TRBD2 (6 bases). The CDR3 totals 15 residues. CDR1 is MGHRA and CDR2 is YSYEKL in the germline V gene. Trimming took 0 bases from V and 5 from J, leaving 11 bases between them. CDR3 loop: CASSQDPSVHNEQFF. Written as DNA, the CDR3 is TGCGCCAGCAGCCAAGATCCTAGCGTCCACAATGAGCAGTTCTTC.

The chain carries TRBV7-2 and TRBJ1-4, with 7 positions matching TRBD1. Germline V gene sequence: CDR1 SGHTA, CDR2 FQGNSA. V shed 5 bases, J shed 5 bases, and the junction held 8 bases outside the gene matches. The CDR3 extends over 15 amino acids. CDR3: CASSLQGQPNEKLFF. The CDR3 DNA reads as TGTGCCAGCAGCCTACAGGGACAGCCCAATGAAAAACTGTTTTTT.

The chain recombines TRBV9 with TRBJ1-3, with D maybe TRBD1 (5 bases). The germline V and J ends were trimmed by 3 bases and 0 bases, with 16 bases remaining between them. Germline CDR1 SGDLS, CDR2 YYNGEE. The CDR3 consists of 17 residues. CDR3 region: CASSANPGSGSGNTIYF. CDR3 in DNA: TGTGCCAGCAGCGCAAACCCAGGGTCCGGCTCTGGAAACACCATATATTTT. The entire variable domain, with the rest obtained from reference TRBV9 and TRBJ1-3, is as follows: DSGVTQTPKHLITATGQRVTLRCSPRSGDLSVYWYQQSLDQGLQFLIQYYNGEERAKGNILERFSAQQFPDLHSELNLSSLELGDSALYFCASSANPGSGSGNTIYFGEGSWLTVV.

The genes are TRBV6-5 and TRBJ1-5; D not certain. Trimming removed 5 bases from V and 2 bases from J, with 10 bases in between. The V gene's germline CDR1 is MNHEY and CDR2 SVGAGI. This CDR3 is built from 14 residues. CDR3: CASSRVTGNQPQHF. The CDR3 coding sequence is TGTGCCAGCAGTAGAGTCACCGGCAATCAGCCCCAGCATTTT.

The V call is TRBV18, the J call TRBJ1-4; TRBD1 is a possible D gene (6 bases). The germline V gene encodes CDR1 KGHSH and CDR2 LQKENI. V lost 6 bases and J 5 bases, leaving 16 bases between the germline ends. This CDR3 has 15 amino acids. In DNA, the CDR3 is TGTGCCAGCTCTCTTAGCGGACAGAAAAATGAAAAACTGTTTTTT. Translation: CASSLSGQKNEKLFF.

V and J are TRBV7-9 and TRBJ1-2, with 7 positions matching TRBD1. CDR3 length equals 13 residues. Trimming cost V 0 bases and J 14 bases; bases outside gene matches: 9. Germline loops: CDR1 SEHNR, CDR2 FQNEAQ (reference sequence). This CDR3 reads CASSLAGQPSGTF. CDR3 sequence (DNA): TGTGCCAGCAGCTTAGCGGGACAGCCCTCGGGGACCTTC. Full variable domain (missing parts from reference TRBV7-9 and TRBJ1-2): DTGVSQNPRHKITKRGQNVTFRCDPISEHNRLYWYRQTLGQGPEFLTYFQNEAQLEKSRLLSDRFSAERPKGSFSTLEIQRTEQGDSAMYLCASSLAGQPSGTFGSGTRLTVV.

The chain combines TRBV25-1 with TRBJ2-1; 11 positions match TRBD2. The CDR3 sequence is 15 residues long. Losses at the gene ends were 5 bases for V and 4 bases for J; bases not matched to a gene: 4. Germline CDR1 is MGHDK and CDR2 is SYGVNS. The CDR3 DNA is TGTGCCAGCAGTAATCTAGCGGGGGGTTACAATGAGCAGTTCTTC. It encodes CASSNLAGGYNEQFF.

In this sample, this clone turned up once. The chain has TRBV19 and TRBJ2-1; 15 bases align to TRBD2. The germline CDR1 and CDR2 sequences are LNHDA and SQIVND (reference sequence). V was pared by 7 bases and J by 10 bases, with 8 bases of the junction left unmatched. This CDR3 is 15 amino acids long. The CDR3 here is CASTSGTSGGTEQFF. CDR3 nucleotide sequence: TGTGCCAGTACCAGCGGGACTAGCGGGGGGACAGAGCAGTTCTTC.

V and J are TRBV5-6 and TRBJ1-5, with D uncertain. CDR1 is SGHDT, CDR2 YYEEEE, per germline. V lost 6 bases and J lost 2, with 6 bases in between. The CDR3 runs 12 residues. CDR3 loop: CASNQGNQPQHF. The CDR3 DNA reads as TGTGCCAGCAACCAAGGCAATCAGCCCCAGCATTTT.

The chain couples TRBV11-2 to TRBJ2-6; 7 nucleotides agree with TRBD1. CDR3 size: 18 residues. Trimming removed 5 bases from V and 0 bases from J; junction bases left unmatched: 10. Per the germline V gene, CDR1 is SGHAT and CDR2 is FQNNGV. The CDR3 nucleotides read TGTGCCAGCAGCCGAAGGGGGCTGCCCTACTCTGGGGCCAACGTCCTGACTTTC. Its protein product is CASSRRGLPYSGANVLTF. Drawing the rest from reference TRBV11-2 and TRBJ2-6, the complete variable domain is EAGVAQSPRYKIIEKRQSVAFWCNPISGHATLYWYQQILGQGPKLLIQFQNNGVVDDSQLPKDRFSAERLKGVDSTLKIQPAKLEDSAVYLCASSRRGLPYSGANVLTFGAGSRLTVL.

The chain carries TRBV18 and TRBJ2-5; D call uncertain. The CDR3 length is 12 residues. Germline loops: CDR1 KGHSH, CDR2 LQKENI. Trimming cost V 3 bases and J 5 bases, with 7 bases left between them. CDR3 DNA sequence: TGTGCCAGCTCACCGTCTGGGGAGACCCAGTACTTC. It encodes CASSPSGETQYF.

This clone was observed a few times. The chain has TRBV28 and TRBJ1-1, with D hard to call. The V end lost 4 bases, the J end lost 6 bases, and 6 bases lay between the germline ends. The germline CDR1 and CDR2 sequences are MDHEN and SYDVKM. The CDR3 extends over 11 amino acids. The CDR3 loop reads CASSSLPEAFF. CDR3 bases: TGTGCCAGCAGTTCCCTCCCTGAAGCTTTCTTT.

The CDR3 nucleotides are TGCGCCAGCAGTGAGTCCCGACTAGCGGGGGGAGAGACCCAGTACTTC. Translated, it gives CASSESRLAGGETQYF. The V gene is TRBV10-1, the J gene TRBJ2-5, with 13 positions matching TRBD2. Per germline, CDR1 WNHNN and CDR2 SYGVQD (reference sequence). CDR3 size: 16 residues. V shed 0 bases and J 4 bases; nucleotides not matched to a gene: 2.

This chain connects TRBV27 to TRBJ1-4; D gene ambiguous. CDR3 length: 13 amino acids. Germline-derived CDR1 and CDR2 are MNHEY and SMNVEV (reference sequence). Trimming took off 0 bases at V and 8 bases at J, with 7 bases between the two ends. The CDR3 here is CASSLSFREKLFF. CDR3 nucleotide sequence: TGTGCCAGCAGTTTATCTTTTCGGGAAAAACTGTTTTTT.

The chain joins TRBV19 to TRBJ1-1, with 7 nucleotides matching TRBD1. This CDR3 spans 17 amino acids. With V trimmed by 4 bases and J by 5 bases, 16 bases remained unmatched. Germline assignment: CDR1 LNHDA and CDR2 SQIVND (reference sequence). Written as DNA, the CDR3 is TGTGCCAGTAGTAGGGTTCGGGCGGCAGGGGGTGAAACTGAAGCTTTCTTT. Encoded protein: CASSRVRAAGGETEAFF.

This rearrangement joins TRBV6-5 to TRBJ1-1; D may be TRBD1 (6 bases). Per the germline V gene, CDR1 is MNHEY and CDR2 is SVGAGI. Trimming cost V 7 bases and J 4 bases, with 16 bases left between them. CDR3 length: 14 residues. The CDR3 spells CASTTTGEGTEAFF. CDR3 in DNA: TGTGCCAGCACCACGACAGGAGAGGGCACTGAAGCTTTCTTT.